The 22 T cell receptor beta chains reported below all come from one sample, sequenced in a study of cytotoxic CD8 clonotypes in ibrutinib-treated CLL. Profiled with immunoSEQ multiplex PCR; TCRdb holds only in-frame clones, not every one. The data contain about 140,000 clones, roughly 77% of them seen just once; the ten biggest clones take up approximately 28%. The material was PBMCs, obtained after 12 months of ibrutinib treatment. The receptors stem from a human donor with chronic lymphocytic leukemia.

This rearrangement joins TRBV28 to TRBJ1-1; tentative D call: TRBD1 (5 bases). CDR1 MDHEN and CDR2 SYDVKM come from the germline V gene. The CDR3 covers 15 residues. V lost 8 bases and J lost 4, with 20 bases in between. The CDR3 sequence is CASLFGGPVSTEAFF. CDR3 bases: TGTGCCAGCTTATTTGGGGGTCCCGTGAGCACTGAAGCTTTCTTT.

CDR3 amino acids: CASTSDRADNSPLHF. CDR3 in DNA: TGTGCCAGTACTTCCGACAGGGCTGATAATTCACCCCTCCACTTT. V and J are TRBV19 and TRBJ1-6; 7 nucleotides line up with TRBD1. Unmatched junction bases numbered 8, after V lost 7 bases and J lost 5 bases. CDR1 is LNHDA, CDR2 SQIVND, per germline (reference sequence). There are 15 residues in the CDR3.

The V and J genes are TRBV27 and TRBJ2-1; 14 bases map to TRBD2. V was clipped by 6 bases and J by 9 bases; unmatched bases: 10. The CDR3 runs 16 residues. Germline CDR1 is MNHEY and CDR2 is SMNVEV (reference sequence). As DNA, the CDR3 is TGTGCCAGCAGCCAGGCGGGACTAGCGGGGGTGGCTGAGCAGTTCTTC. Its protein product is CASSQAGLAGVAEQFF.

This chain joins TRBV29-1 and TRBJ1-2; perhaps TRBD1 as D (5 bases). This CDR3 spans 11 amino acids. V was pared by 3 bases and J by 7 bases, with 9 bases between. Germline V gene sequence: CDR1 SQVTM, CDR2 ANQGSEA. The CDR3 here is CSVDDTGGYTF. The CDR3 coding sequence is TGCAGCGTTGATGACACAGGTGGCTACACCTTC. Based on the CDR3 plus reference TRBV29-1 and TRBJ1-2, the full variable domain is SAVISQKPSRDICQRGTSLTIQCQVDSQVTMMFWYRQQPGQSLTLIATANQGSEATYESGFVIDKFPISRPNLTFSTLTVSNMSPEDSSIYLCSVDDTGGYTFGSGTRLTVV.

The J gene is TRBJ1-1, the V gene TRBV5-6; D unresolved. This CDR3 comprises 14 residues. Germline loops: CDR1 SGHDT, CDR2 YYEEEE. The ends were cut back, 2 bases at V and 0 bases at J, with 8 bases in the middle. Written as DNA, the CDR3 is TGTGCCAGCAGCTTTCCAGCAATGAACACTGAAGCTTTCTTT. Its protein is CASSFPAMNTEAFF.

J is TRBJ2-5 and V is TRBV6-1; 9 nucleotides align to TRBD2. The CDR3 extends over 13 amino acids. Unmatched junction bases numbered 3, after V lost 8 bases and J lost 2 bases. The germline V gene encodes CDR1 MNHNS and CDR2 SASEGT. CDR3 amino acids: CASRSGGQETQYF. DNA for the CDR3: TGTGCCAGCCGAAGCGGGGGGCAAGAGACCCAGTACTTC.

This chain links TRBV5-5 with TRBJ2-7; 10 nucleotides match TRBD1. CDR1 is SGHKS and CDR2 is YYEKEE in the germline V gene (reference sequence). The CDR3 loop spans 15 amino acids. The trim removed 4 bases at V and 4 bases at J, leaving 8 bases unmatched. The CDR3 loop is CASSIYDRGLYEQYF. The CDR3 coding sequence is TGTGCCAGCAGCATCTACGACAGGGGGCTATACGAGCAGTACTTC.

A few counts support this clone. The V and J genes are TRBV9 and TRBJ1-5; possibly TRBD1 for D (6 bases). The CDR3 is made up of 15 amino acids. CDR1 and CDR2 (germline): SGDLS, YYNGEE. Trimming took 0 bases from V and 3 from J, leaving 10 bases between them. Here the CDR3 reads CASSVEQGINQPQHF. In nucleotides, the CDR3 is TGTGCCAGCAGCGTAGAACAGGGAATCAATCAGCCCCAGCATTTT. Together with reference TRBV9 and TRBJ1-5, the CDR3 gives the full variable domain: DSGVTQTPKHLITATGQRVTLRCSPRSGDLSVYWYQQSLDQGLQFLIQYYNGEERAKGNILERFSAQQFPDLHSELNLSSLELGDSALYFCASSVEQGINQPQHFGDGTRLSIL.

J is TRBJ2-7 and V is TRBV29-1; TRBD1 is a possible D gene (6 bases). V lost 4 bases and J 2 bases, leaving 6 bases between the germline ends. The germline V gene has CDR1 SQVTM and CDR2 ANQGSEA. This CDR3 spans 11 amino acids. The CDR3 sequence is CSVGTAYEQYF. The CDR3 nucleotides read TGCAGCGTTGGGACAGCCTACGAGCAGTACTTC.

The chain uses TRBV11-3 and TRBJ2-7; the match to TRBD1 covers 8 bases. Germline V gives CDR1 SGHNT, CDR2 YENEEA. V trimming: 4 bases; J trimming: 5 bases; junction bases outside the gene matches: 4. This CDR3 spans 13 amino acids. CDR3 sequence reads: CASSWDRTNEQYF. DNA of the CDR3: TGTGCCAGCAGCTGGGACAGGACCAACGAGCAGTACTTC.

The rearrangement uses TRBV5-1 and TRBJ2-3; D not certain. The germline V and J ends were trimmed by 2 bases and 6 bases, with 4 bases remaining between them. The CDR3 is 11 amino acids. CDR1 and CDR2 (germline): SGHRS, YFSETQ. The CDR3 sequence is CASSFGDTQYF. CDR3 nucleotides: TGCGCCAGCAGCTTCGGCGATACGCAGTATTTT. The full variable domain, completed using reference TRBV5-1 and TRBJ2-3, is KAGVTQTPRYLIKTRGQQVTLSCSPISGHRSVSWYQQTPGQGLQFLFEYFSETQRNKGNFPGRFSGRQFSNSRSEMNVSTLELGDSALYLCASSFGDTQYFGPGTRLTVL.

The chain joins TRBV6-5 to TRBJ1-5, with TRBD1 matching over 8 bases. This CDR3 is 15 amino acids long. The ends lost 6 bases at V and 0 bases at J; junction bases unmatched: 4. Germline V gene data show CDR1 as MNHEY and CDR2 as SVGAGI. CDR3 loop: CASSLQGDSNQPQHF. The CDR3 bases are TGTGCCAGCAGCCTACAGGGGGATAGCAATCAGCCCCAGCATTTT.

The CDR3 here is CASSPTGPLNTGELFF. The CDR3, as DNA: TGTGCCAGCTCACCGACCGGTCCCCTGAACACCGGGGAGCTGTTTTTT. The chain links TRBV18 to TRBJ2-2; D remains unclear. Deletions cut 3 bases from V and 1 base from J, with 12 bases between. There are 16 residues in the CDR3. Germline CDR1 and CDR2: KGHSH and LQKENI.

This rearrangement joins TRBV19 to TRBJ1-5; the match to TRBD1 covers 8 bases. V trimming: 1 base; J trimming: 5 bases; junction bases outside the gene matches: 4. The germline V gene has CDR1 LNHDA and CDR2 SQIVND (reference sequence). The CDR3 runs 15 residues. Here the CDR3 reads CASSIGQGAYQPQHF. The CDR3 DNA is TGTGCCAGTAGTATAGGGCAGGGGGCATATCAGCCCCAGCATTTT. The whole variable domain, remainder taken from reference TRBV19 and TRBJ1-5, is DGGITQSPKYLFRKEGQNVTLSCEQNLNHDAMYWYRQDPGQGLRLIYYSQIVNDFQKGDIAEGYSVSREKKESFPLTVTSAQKNPTAFYLCASSIGQGAYQPQHFGDGTRLSIL.

In this sample, this clone turned up a few times. The rearrangement joins TRBV18 to TRBJ2-7; 9 bases are shared with TRBD1. The junction had 4 bases not matched to a gene; V was cut back by 1 base and J by 3 bases. The length of the CDR3 is 15 residues. Germline lookup yields CDR1 KGHSH and CDR2 LQKENI. This chain's CDR3 is CASSPLGTGLYEQYF. The CDR3 region has the DNA TGTGCCAGCTCACCACTTGGGACAGGGCTCTACGAGCAGTACTTC. The variable domain in full, with the rest retrieved from reference TRBV18 and TRBJ2-7, is NAGVMQNPRHLVRRRGQEARLRCSPMKGHSHVYWYRQLPEEGLKFMVYLQKENIIDESGMPKERFSAEFPKEGPSILRIQQVVRGDSAAYFCASSPLGTGLYEQYFGPGTRLTVT.

The chain recombines TRBV10-3 with TRBJ1-1; no clear D gene. CDR3 length: 12 residues. V was trimmed by 9 bases and J by 6 bases, leaving 14 bases between them. Per germline, CDR1 ENHRY and CDR2 SYGVKD. The CDR3 nucleotides are TGTGCCATAAAACCCGATGTCGCTGAAGCTTTCTTT. Its protein is CAIKPDVAEAFF.

The chain recombines TRBV10-3 with TRBJ2-7; 9 bases are a match to TRBD1. Germline V lookup: CDR1 ENHRY, CDR2 SYGVKD. V shed 4 bases and J 1 base; nucleotides not matched to a gene: 8. The CDR3 is 16 amino acids. CDR3 protein: CAISGGQGIGSYEQYF. The CDR3 region has the DNA TGTGCCATCAGTGGGGGACAGGGAATAGGATCCTACGAGCAGTACTTC.

The V and J genes are TRBV5-1 and TRBJ2-5, with TRBD1 identical over 10 bases. V lost 0 bases and J lost 7; bases outside the gene matches: 9. This CDR3 is 16 amino acids long. The germline gives CDR1 SGHRS, CDR2 YFSETQ. The CDR3 is CASSLAGQGTVMTQYF. In DNA form, the CDR3 reads TGCGCCAGCAGCTTGGCGGGACAGGGGACGGTTATGACCCAGTACTTC. The full variable domain, its missing parts supplied by reference TRBV5-1 and TRBJ2-5, is KAGVTQTPRYLIKTRGQQVTLSCSPISGHRSVSWYQQTPGQGLQFLFEYFSETQRNKGNFPGRFSGRQFSNSRSEMNVSTLELGDSALYLCASSLAGQGTVMTQYFGPGTRLLVL.

The genes are TRBV27 and TRBJ2-7; D is ambiguous. V was cut by 6 bases and J by 6 bases, with 12 bases left in between. From germline, CDR1 is MNHEY and CDR2 SMNVEV (reference sequence). This CDR3 spans 12 amino acids. CDR3 DNA sequence: TGTGCCAGCAGGGGTGGACGGGCCGAGCAGTACTTC. As protein: CASRGGRAEQYF.

V is TRBV2 and J is TRBJ1-1, with D hard to call. Germline V CDR1 and CDR2: SNHLY, FYNNEI. V was clipped by 6 bases and J by 0 bases, with 11 bases between them. CDR3 length equals 14 residues. This CDR3 reads CASRATMMNTEAFF. The CDR3 coding sequence is TGTGCCAGCAGGGCCACGATGATGAACACTGAAGCTTTCTTT.

The V call is TRBV7-8, the J call TRBJ2-2; the match to TRBD1 covers 8 bases. Per germline, CDR1 SGHVS and CDR2 FQNEAQ. Trimming at V came to 6 bases and at J to 0 bases, leaving 0 bases not matched to a gene. CDR3 size: 14 residues. The CDR3 coding sequence is TGTGCCAGCAGACAGGGGGCGAACACCGGGGAGCTGTTTTTT. Translated: CASRQGANTGELFF.

The rearrangement uses TRBV25-1 and TRBJ2-1, with 9 bases identical to TRBD2. Germline trimming cut 1 base from V and 2 bases from J; bases unmatched to any gene: 3. The germline V gene encodes CDR1 MGHDK and CDR2 SYGVNS. This CDR3 contains 16 residues. The CDR3 region is CASSELTSGPYNEQFF. CDR3 sequence (DNA): TGTGCCAGCAGTGAATTGACTAGCGGCCCCTACAATGAGCAGTTCTTC.